A selection of T cell receptor beta chains follows, all from one sample in a study of blood T cells in healthy people across ages. TCRdb reprocessed the 5' RACE reads via MiXCR and lists one record per CDR3 protein. Of just over 1 million distinct CDR3 sequences in the sample, 35% to 55% were seen once. The sample comprised blood. These receptors were taken from a woman aged 55 to 70 in good health. Both conserved end residues are part of each CDR3. The D gene is left open where the match is weak. Expanded clones get a size class; other rows say once, few or many, or leave the size out.

size	V	J	D	CDR3	DNA
many	TRBV28	TRBJ2-5	NA	CASSLTEETQYF	TGTGCCAGCAGTTTGACGGAAGAGACCCAGTACTTC
NA	TRBV29-1	TRBJ2-7	NA	CSVRAATGTYEQYF	TGCAGCGTGAGAGCCGCGACGGGTACCTACGAGCAGTACTTC
NA	TRBV5-1	TRBJ2-5	TRBD1	CASSNGQGAQETQYF	TGCGCCAGCAGCAACGGACAGGGGGCACAAGAGACCCAGTACTTC
few	TRBV20-1	TRBJ2-1	TRBD2	CSLTSGNYNEQFF	TGCAGTTTGACTAGCGGGAACTACAATGAGCAGTTCTTC
few	TRBV12-3/TRBV12-4	TRBJ2-5	TRBD2	CASSYSGLAETQYF	TGTGCCAGCAGCTACTCAGGACTAGCGGAGACCCAGTACTTC
few	TRBV11-2	TRBJ2-7	TRBD2	CASSKTSGRIYEQYF	TGTGCCAGCAGCAAGACTAGCGGGAGGATCTACGAGCAGTACTTC
NA	TRBV7-9	TRBJ1-1	NA	CASSPGWGSNTEAFF	TGTGCCAGCAGCCCCGGTTGGGGATCGAACACTGAAGCTTTCTTT
NA	TRBV5-1	TRBJ2-5	NA	CASSPARGIQETQYF	TGCGCCAGCAGCCCGGCCCGCGGGATACAAGAGACCCAGTACTTC
NA	TRBV10-3	TRBJ2-2	NA	CAGRRAGNTGELFF	TGTGCCGGGCGAAGGGCAGGGAACACCGGGGAGCTGTTTTTT
many	TRBV29-1	TRBJ2-7	NA	CSVEGRAYEQYF	TGCAGCGTCGAGGGACGGGCCTACGAGCAGTACTTC
NA	TRBV12-3/TRBV12-4	TRBJ2-1	TRBD2	CASSFAGGTREQFF	TGTGCCAGCAGTTTTGCGGGAGGCACGAGGGAGCAGTTCTTC
NA	TRBV2	TRBJ2-1	NA	CACSEGRAAYNEQFF	TGTGCCTGCAGTGAAGGGCGGGCCGCCTACAATGAGCAGTTCTTC
NA	TRBV7-3	TRBJ2-5	TRBD1	CASSLTTGLWDEQYF	TGTGCCAGCAGCTTAACGACAGGGCTGTGGGATGAGCAGTACTTC
NA	TRBV7-2	TRBJ2-3	NA	CASSPGNTQYF	TGTGCCAGCAGTCCGGGCAATACGCAGTATTTT
few	TRBV20-1	TRBJ2-1	TRBD2	CSARPESGTSGTSYNEQFF	TGCAGTGCTAGACCCGAATCGGGGACTAGCGGAACCTCCTACAATGAGCAGTTCTTC
NA	TRBV7-3	TRBJ2-1	TRBD2	CASSPHTGGDDEQFF	TGTGCCAGCAGCCCCCATACTGGGGGGGACGATGAGCAGTTCTTC
NA	TRBV15	TRBJ1-1	NA	CATSRDPGEQAFF	TGTGCCACCAGCAGAGATCCGGGAGAACAAGCTTTCTTT
NA	TRBV6-5	TRBJ2-7	NA	CASSYTRAYGQYF	TGTGCCAGCAGCTATACCAGGGCCTACGGGCAGTACTTC
few	TRBV7-8	TRBJ2-3	TRBD2	CASSNPSSGSTDTQYF	TGTGCCAGCAGCAACCCTTCTAGCGGGAGCACAGATACGCAGTATTTT
many	TRBV6-1	TRBJ2-3	NA	CASSEALINTQYF	TGTGCCAGCAGTGAAGCGCTTATCAATACGCAGTATTTT
few	TRBV5-1	TRBJ1-5	TRBD1	CASSLEGGHQPQHF	TGCGCCAGCAGCTTGGAAGGGGGCCATCAGCCCCAGCATTTT
NA	TRBV5-6	TRBJ1-2	NA	CASSASVRDGYTF	TGTGCCAGCAGCGCTAGCGTACGGGATGGCTACACCTTC
many	TRBV5-1	TRBJ2-7	NA	CASSLSGTGQIYEQYF	TGCGCCAGCAGCCTCTCGGGCACGGGGCAGATCTACGAGCAGTACTTC
NA	TRBV5-1	TRBJ2-7	TRBD1	CASSLAIDRELGYEQYF	TGCGCCAGCAGCTTGGCTATTGACAGGGAGTTAGGCTACGAGCAGTACTTC
NA	TRBV7-8	TRBJ2-3	NA	CASMLVGTDTQYF	TGTGCCAGCATGCTTGTGGGCACAGATACGCAGTATTTT
NA	TRBV7-9	TRBJ2-1	NA	CASSGAANEQFF	TGTGCCAGCTCGGGAGCCGCCAATGAGCAGTTCTTC
NA	TRBV21-1	TRBJ2-1	NA	CASSNKRGHNEQFF	TGTGCCAGCAGCAACAAGCGGGGCCACAATGAGCAGTTCTTC
NA	TRBV29-1	TRBJ2-4	NA	CSVWDSSYNEQYF	TGCAGCGTTTGGGATAGCTCCTACAATGAGCAGTACTTC
NA	TRBV3-1	TRBJ2-7	NA	CASAPDYNSYEQYF	TGTGCCAGCGCACCCGACTACAACTCCTACGAGCAGTACTTC
NA	TRBV27	TRBJ1-2	NA	CASSYTRHRGYTF	TGTGCCAGCAGTTATACCAGGCATAGGGGCTACACCTTC
NA	TRBV12-3/TRBV12-4	TRBJ2-7	TRBD2	CASSPSLGREGFGGSYEQYF	TGTGCCAGCAGTCCCTCGCTTGGGCGGGAGGGCTTTGGAGGATCCTACGAGCAGTACTTC
NA	TRBV5-4	TRBJ2-3	NA	CASSLVASASTDTQYF	TGTGCCAGCAGCTTGGTGGCCTCAGCTAGCACAGATACGCAGTATTTT
NA	TRBV20-1	TRBJ2-5	NA	CSELDSTFHQETQYF	TGCAGTGAGCTCGACAGTACATTCCACCAAGAGACCCAGTACTTC
NA	TRBV24-1	TRBJ2-1	TRBD1	CATSDPTPTGAKSYNEQFF	TGTGCCACCAGTGATCCCACCCCTACAGGGGCCAAATCCTACAATGAGCAGTTCTTC
NA	TRBV24-1	TRBJ2-2	NA	CATREYTGELFF	TGTGCCACCAGAGAGTACACCGGGGAGCTGTTTTTT
NA	TRBV14	TRBJ1-3	NA	CASSQDSHRSGNTIYF	TGTGCCAGCAGTCAGGACAGCCACCGCTCTGGAAACACCATATATTTT
few	TRBV7-6	TRBJ2-1	NA	CASSLSLINEQFF	TGTGCCAGCAGCTTGAGCCTTATAAATGAGCAGTTCTTC
NA	TRBV3-1	TRBJ1-2	TRBD1	CASSQDPTGFYGYTF	TGTGCCAGCAGCCAAGATCCGACAGGGTTCTATGGCTACACCTTC
NA	TRBV20-1	TRBJ2-1	NA	CSAPGSNEQFF	TGCAGTGCTCCGGGGTCGAATGAGCAGTTCTTC
many	TRBV12-3/TRBV12-4	TRBJ2-4	TRBD2	CASSSSGLAKNIQYF	TGTGCCAGCAGTTCTAGCGGGCTAGCCAAAAACATTCAGTACTTC
NA	TRBV5-6	TRBJ2-3	NA	CASGDSDTQYF	TGTGCCAGCGGCGACTCAGATACGCAGTATTTT
NA	TRBV6-5	TRBJ1-5	TRBD1	CASRPDRAGQPQHF	TGTGCCAGCAGACCAGACAGGGCGGGTCAGCCCCAGCATTTT
NA	TRBV18	TRBJ2-7	TRBD1	CASSPLTGNSYEQYF	TGTGCCAGCTCACCCCTGACAGGGAACTCCTACGAGCAGTACTTC
NA	TRBV15	TRBJ2-4	NA	CATSRDRASLPKNIQYF	TGTGCCACCAGCAGAGATCGTGCTAGCTTACCCAAAAACATTCAGTACTTC
few	TRBV6-2/TRBV6-3	TRBJ2-7	TRBD1	CASSPFGTGEYEQYF	TGTGCCAGCAGCCCCTTCGGGACAGGGGAGTACGAGCAGTACTTC
many	TRBV4-1	TRBJ2-7	NA	CASSQYAGVTYEQYF	TGCGCCAGCAGCCAATACGCCGGTGTCACCTACGAGCAGTACTTC
NA	TRBV5-1	TRBJ2-3	NA	CASSHGRHTDTDTQYF	TGCGCCAGCAGCCACGGGCGGCACACGGACACAGATACGCAGTATTTT
NA	TRBV6-5	TRBJ2-5	TRBD1	CASTTQGARGETQYF	TGTGCCAGCACCACACAGGGGGCTAGGGGAGAGACCCAGTACTTC
NA	TRBV27	TRBJ2-5	NA	CASSFTVGKQYF	TGTGCCAGCAGTTTTACAGTTGGGAAGCAGTACTTC
NA	TRBV2	TRBJ2-1	TRBD2	CASSERGTSLLDEQFF	TGTGCCAGCAGTGAACGGGGGACTAGCTTACTCGATGAGCAGTTCTTC
NA	TRBV12-3/TRBV12-4	TRBJ2-7	NA	CASSLVSSSYNEQYF	TGTGCCAGCAGTTTGGTCTCTAGTAGCTACAATGAGCAGTACTTC
few	TRBV5-1	TRBJ1-2	TRBD1	CASSLFSPPGGSYGYTF	TGCGCCAGCAGCTTATTCAGTCCACCAGGGGGTAGCTATGGCTACACCTTC